This record concerns one T cell receptor beta chain sequence. The antigen is unknown. Germline CDR1 LNHDA, CDR2 SQIVND (reference sequence). The CDR3 contains 13 residues. Trimming left V 7 bases short and J 0 bases short, with 9 bases between. The data were taken from a study of T cell responses to AZD1222 COVID-19 vaccine. Repertoires were generated with immunoSEQ multiplex PCR, while TCRdb's copy carries only in-frame clones and drops some. The sample shows some 130,000 clones, roughly 90% of them seen only once. Study-wide points: The study identified only five to seven AZD1222 recipients as seropositive at baseline.

The sample was peripheral blood, taken on day 0 of AZD1222 vaccination. This clonotype was obtained from an adult in good health. The chain has TRBV19 and TRBJ1-1, with a tentative D call TRBD1 (6 bases). In DNA, the CDR3 is TGTGCCAGTATGACAGGTCTGAACACTGAAGCTTTCTTT. Its translation is CASMTGLNTEAFF.